The entry that follows covers one TCR beta chain sequence. These data come from a study of T cells in Graves' hyperthyroidism and ophthalmopathy. About the study: Initial diagnosis, before any treatment, was when peripheral blood was collected.

Amplification yielded TCR beta CDR3 regions, with RNA transcripts as the source. Initially, a first-round RT-PCR of the TCR CDR3 employed the HTBI primer set. Via MiXCR, TCRdb re-called the multiplex PCR reads, giving one row per CDR3 protein. There are around 400,000 distinct CDR3 sequences in the sample; around 13% occur only once, and roughly 8.3% lies in the top ten. Sequenced input: blood. The sequence derives from a woman aged 18-29 years with Graves' hyperthyroidism.

CDR3 DNA: TGTGCCAGCAGCTTAGGTGGGACTAGGGGTGAGCAGTACTTC. Encoded protein: CASSLGGTRGEQYF. The chain has TRBV7-2 and TRBJ2-7, with 8 nucleotides matching TRBD2. The germline CDR1 and CDR2 sequences are SGHTA and FQGNSA. The CDR3 consists of 14 residues. V lost 1 base, J lost 7 bases, and 6 bases stayed unmatched.